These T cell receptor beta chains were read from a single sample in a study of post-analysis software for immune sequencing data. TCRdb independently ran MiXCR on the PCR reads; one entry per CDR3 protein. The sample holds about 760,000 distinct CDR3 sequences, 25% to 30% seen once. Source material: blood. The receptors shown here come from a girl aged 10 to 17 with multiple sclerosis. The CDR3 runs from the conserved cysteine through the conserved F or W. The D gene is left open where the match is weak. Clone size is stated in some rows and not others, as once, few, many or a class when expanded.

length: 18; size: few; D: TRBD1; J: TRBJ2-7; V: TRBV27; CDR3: CASSTTPPGQLISYEQYF; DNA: TGTGCCAGCAGTACCACGCCTCCGGGACAGCTCATCTCCTACGAGCAGTACTTC
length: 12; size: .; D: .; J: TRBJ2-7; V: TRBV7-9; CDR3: CASRLDGYEQYF; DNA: TGTGCCAGCAGACTCGACGGCTACGAGCAGTACTTC
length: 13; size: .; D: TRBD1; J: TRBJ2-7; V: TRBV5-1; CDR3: CASSVTGAEEQYF; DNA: TGCGCCAGCTCTGTGACAGGGGCGGAAGAGCAGTACTTC
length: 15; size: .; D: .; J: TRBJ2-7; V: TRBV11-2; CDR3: CASSLGGEGGYEQYF; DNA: TGTGCCAGCAGCTTAGGTGGAGAGGGCGGCTACGAGCAGTACTTC
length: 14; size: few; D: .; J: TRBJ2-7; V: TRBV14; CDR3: CASSPYPDSDEQYF; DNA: TGTGCCAGCAGCCCCTATCCGGACAGCGACGAGCAGTACTTC
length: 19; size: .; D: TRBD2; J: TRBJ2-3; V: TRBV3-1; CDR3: CASSQELAGIRLSTDTQYF; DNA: TGTGCCAGCAGCCAAGAACTAGCGGGTATACGACTTTCCACAGATACGCAGTATTTT
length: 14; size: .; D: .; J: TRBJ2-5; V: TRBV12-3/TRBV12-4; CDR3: CASSTSYRSSTQYF; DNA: TGCGCCAGCAGTACATCTTACAGGAGCTCGACCCAGTACTTC
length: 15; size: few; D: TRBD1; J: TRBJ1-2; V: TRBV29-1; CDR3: CSTGSGGGIYYGYTF; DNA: TGCAGCACGGGATCAGGGGGAGGGATCTACTATGGCTACACCTTC
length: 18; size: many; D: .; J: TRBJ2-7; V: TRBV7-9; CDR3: CASSFPRTATLNSYEQYF; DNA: TGTGCCAGCAGCTTCCCTCGGACAGCTACCCTCAACTCCTACGAGCAGTACTTC
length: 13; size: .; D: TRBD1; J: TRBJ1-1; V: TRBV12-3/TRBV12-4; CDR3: CASSRLKDRGAFF; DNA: TGTGCCAGCAGTAGACTTAAGGACAGGGGGGCTTTCTTT
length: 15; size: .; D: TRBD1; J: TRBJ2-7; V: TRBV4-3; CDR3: CASSQDAGGSYEQYF; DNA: TGCGCCAGCAGCCAAGACGCAGGGGGATCCTACGAGCAGTACTTC
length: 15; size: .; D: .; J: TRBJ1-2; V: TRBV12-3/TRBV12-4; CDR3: CASTLWGRTNYGYTF; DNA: TGTGCCAGCACCTTATGGGGCAGAACCAACTATGGCTACACCTTC
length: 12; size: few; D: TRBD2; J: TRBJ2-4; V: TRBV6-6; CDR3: CASSGGGDIQYF; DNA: TGTGCCAGCTCGGGAGGGGGGGACATTCAGTACTTC
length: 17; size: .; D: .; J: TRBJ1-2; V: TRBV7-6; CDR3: CASSLRPPGRGNYGYTF; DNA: TGTGCCAGCAGCTTACGGCCCCCCGGGCGGGGTAACTATGGCTACACCTTC
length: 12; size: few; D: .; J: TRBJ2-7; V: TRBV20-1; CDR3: CSARPTAYEQYF; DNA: TGCAGTGCTAGACCGACAGCCTACGAGCAGTACTTC
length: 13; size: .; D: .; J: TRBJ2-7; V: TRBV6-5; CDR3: CASRSPFGHEQYF; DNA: TGTGCCAGCAGAAGCCCGTTCGGGCACGAGCAGTACTTC
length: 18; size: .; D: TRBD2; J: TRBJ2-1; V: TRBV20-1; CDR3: CSASALLAGGRSYNEQFF; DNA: TGCAGTGCTAGCGCTCTGCTAGCGGGAGGACGGTCCTACAATGAGCAGTTCTTC
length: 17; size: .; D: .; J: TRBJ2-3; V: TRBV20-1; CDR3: CSARAFFSAGKRDTQYF; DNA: TGCAGTGCTAGGGCCTTTTTTTCGGCAGGGAAAAGAGATACGCAGTATTTT
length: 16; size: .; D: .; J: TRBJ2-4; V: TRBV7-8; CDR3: CASSLEAGRAKNIQYF; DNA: TGTGCCAGCAGCTTAGAGGCAGGAAGAGCCAAAAACATTCAGTACTTC
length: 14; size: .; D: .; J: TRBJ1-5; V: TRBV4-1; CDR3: CASSHGGANQPQHF; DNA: TGCGCCAGCAGCCACGGAGGGGCTAACCAGCCCCAGCATTTT
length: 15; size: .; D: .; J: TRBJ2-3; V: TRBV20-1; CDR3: CSASPLAGRPDTQYF; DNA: TGCAGTGCTAGCCCTCTAGCTGGGAGACCAGATACGCAGTATTTT
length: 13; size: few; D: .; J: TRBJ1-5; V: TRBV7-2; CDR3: CASSPTGGRPQHF; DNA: TGTGCCAGCAGCCCGACAGGAGGGCGGCCCCAGCATTTT
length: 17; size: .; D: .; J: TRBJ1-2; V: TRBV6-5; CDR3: CASSYSLGRLANYGYTF; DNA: TGTGCCAGCAGTTACTCGTTGGGACGGCTAGCTAACTATGGCTACACCTTC
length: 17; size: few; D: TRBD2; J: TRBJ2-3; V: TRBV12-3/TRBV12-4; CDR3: CASSLALAGGYTDTQYF; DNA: TGTGCCAGCAGTTTAGCCCTAGCGGGAGGTTACACAGATACGCAGTATTTT
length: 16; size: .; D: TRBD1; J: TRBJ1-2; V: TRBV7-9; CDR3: CASSSSGTGSLGGYTF; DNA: TGTGCCAGCAGCTCATCCGGGACAGGGTCCCTGGGGGGCTACACCTTC
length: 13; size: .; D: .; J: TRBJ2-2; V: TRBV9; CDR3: CASKGSPTGELFF; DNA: TGTGCCAGCAAAGGCAGTCCCACCGGGGAGCTGTTTTTT
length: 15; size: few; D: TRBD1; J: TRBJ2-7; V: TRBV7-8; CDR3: CASTPTPGQGREQYF; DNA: TGTGCCAGCACCCCTACCCCGGGACAGGGGCGCGAGCAGTACTTC
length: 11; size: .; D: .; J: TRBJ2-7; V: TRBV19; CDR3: CASGRLSEQYF; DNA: TGTGCCAGCGGACGTCTTTCCGAGCAGTACTTC
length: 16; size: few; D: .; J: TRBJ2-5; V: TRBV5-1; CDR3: CASSLATGGPGETQYF; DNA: TGCGCCAGCAGCTTGGCCACGGGGGGCCCTGGAGAGACCCAGTACTTC
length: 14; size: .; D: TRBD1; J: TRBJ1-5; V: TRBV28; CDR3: CASSWTGLNQPQHF; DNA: TGTGCCAGCAGTTGGACAGGGCTCAATCAGCCCCAGCATTTT
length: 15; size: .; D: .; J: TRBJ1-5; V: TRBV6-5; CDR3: CASSATRGGNQPQHF; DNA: TGTGCCAGCAGTGCCACGCGGGGAGGGAATCAGCCCCAGCATTTT
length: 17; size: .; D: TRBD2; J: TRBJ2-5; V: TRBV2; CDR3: CASSWGTSGGYQETQYF; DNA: TGTGCCAGCAGCTGGGGGACTAGCGGGGGATACCAAGAGACCCAGTACTTC